One sample yielded the 32 T cell receptor beta chains listed below, sequenced in a study of T cell repertoires in cytomegalovirus infection. TCRdb passed the reads through MiXCR, listing each CDR3 protein once. The sample contains some 920,000 distinct CDR3 sequences, 31% of which appear only once. The antigens of these receptors remain unknown. The material was cultured CD8+ T cells from PBMCs, obtained from culture after CMV antigen stimulation. Source of these receptors: a human donor in good health (CMV status not recorded). Some clones in this sample may be carry-over from other donors' samples.

A few counts support this clonotype. V usage is TRBV2 and J usage is TRBJ2-7; no reliable D call. Trimming removed 3 bases from V and 3 bases from J, with 6 bases in between. The CDR3 is made up of 12 amino acids. Per germline, CDR1 SNHLY and CDR2 FYNNEI. The CDR3 region is CASSETDYEQYF. As DNA, the CDR3 is TGTGCCAGCAGTGAGACCGACTACGAGCAGTACTTC. Full variable domain (outside the CDR3, taken from reference TRBV2 and TRBJ2-7): EPEVTQTPSHQVTQMGQEVILRCVPISNHLYFYWYRQILGQKVEFLVSFYNNEISEKSEIFDDQFSVERPDGSNFTLKIRSTKLEDSAMYFCASSETDYEQYFGPGTRLTVT.

The chain links TRBV24-1 to TRBJ2-3; D unclear. The CDR3 extends over 14 amino acids. Germline CDR1 and CDR2: KGHDR and SFDVKD. V was cut by 0 bases and J by 6 bases, with 9 bases left in between. CDR3 sequence: CATSDLDRADTQYF. CDR3 DNA: TGTGCCACCAGTGATTTGGACCGGGCCGATACGCAGTATTTT.

This clonotype was counted only a few times. V gene TRBV19 combines with J gene TRBJ2-3, with 10 bases fitting TRBD2. The CDR3 is made up of 14 amino acids. The V and J ends lost 4 bases and 5 bases, in that order; junction bases with no gene match: 3. The germline CDR1 and CDR2 sequences are LNHDA and SQIVND (reference sequence). The CDR3 DNA follows: TGTGCCAGTAGTACTAGCGGGGGAGTAGATACGCAGTATTTT. Protein product: CASSTSGGVDTQYF.

This clonotype was found a few times. This chain connects TRBV6-6 to TRBJ1-1, with D possibly being TRBD1 (5 bases). Trimming shortened V by 8 bases and J by 2 bases, and 12 bases separated the two germline ends. CDR3 length: 13 residues. Looked up from germline, CDR1 is MNHNY and CDR2 is SVGAGI (reference sequence). This CDR3 reads CASGAAQNTEAFF. The CDR3, as DNA: TGTGCCAGCGGGGCGGCGCAAAACACTGAAGCTTTCTTT.

This clonotype has a handful of counts. V is TRBV7-6 and J is TRBJ2-1; weak D call: TRBD2 (6 bases). Trimming removed 5 bases from V and 7 bases from J, with 21 bases in between. This CDR3 spans 16 amino acids. Germline loops: CDR1 SGHVS, CDR2 FNYEAQ. The CDR3 here is CASSQIRVGGGNEQFF. The DNA of the CDR3 is TGTGCCAGCAGCCAAATTCGTGTGGGGGGTGGGAATGAGCAGTTCTTC.

The chain recombines TRBV5-1 with TRBJ2-5; D gene uncertain. CDR1 is SGHRS, CDR2 YFSETQ, per germline. V lost 0 bases and J 5 bases, leaving 14 bases between the germline ends. The CDR3 loop spans 15 amino acids. The CDR3 spells CASSLELSYAETQYF. CDR3 nucleotides: TGCGCCAGCAGCTTGGAGCTCAGTTACGCGGAGACCCAGTACTTC.

The chain links TRBV20-1 to TRBJ1-1, with D perhaps TRBD1 (5 bases). This CDR3 region has 12 residues. With 0 bases removed from V and 8 bases from J, the gap between germline ends came to 10 bases. Germline CDR1 DFQATT, CDR2 SNEGSKA (reference sequence). The CDR3 bases are TGCAGTGCTAGAGACCGACAGCGAGAAGCTTTCTTT. Its translation: CSARDRQREAFF.

At least ten counts were recorded for this clonotype. This chain joins TRBV7-6 and TRBJ2-3, with no clear D. Per germline, CDR1 SGHVS and CDR2 FNYEAQ. The V end was cut by 5 bases, the J end by 2 bases, with 5 bases between. This CDR3 region has 12 residues. CDR3 amino acids: CASSPTTDTQYF. CDR3 nucleotides: TGTGCCAGCAGCCCAACCACAGATACGCAGTATTTT.

The CDR3 protein is CASSLVAGVANEQFF. CDR3 bases: TGCGCCAGCAGCTTGGTGGCAGGGGTTGCAAATGAGCAGTTCTTC. The V call is TRBV5-1, the J call TRBJ2-1; the D gene is possibly TRBD1 (6 bases). Trimming pared 0 bases from V and 7 bases from J, leaving 14 bases between. This CDR3 contains 15 residues. The germline gives CDR1 SGHRS, CDR2 YFSETQ.

The chain is built from TRBV27 and TRBJ2-1, with D possibly being TRBD1 (6 bases). The CDR3 covers 13 residues. The germline V and J ends were trimmed by 4 bases and 7 bases, with 11 bases remaining between them. CDR1 MNHEY and CDR2 SMNVEV come from the germline V gene (reference sequence). The CDR3 here is CASSSTTGNEQFF. Written as DNA, the CDR3 is TGTGCCAGCAGTTCCACAACAGGGAATGAGCAGTTCTTC.

Only a few counts were recorded for this clonotype. The rearrangement links TRBV7-9 to TRBJ2-1; D is uncertain. V lost 7 bases and J 6 bases, leaving 10 bases between the germline ends. Germline V gene lookup returns CDR1 SEHNR and CDR2 FQNEAQ (reference sequence). There are 12 residues in the CDR3. CDR3 residues: CASTWTFNEQFF. The CDR3 DNA follows: TGTGCCAGCACCTGGACGTTCAATGAGCAGTTCTTC.

The chain combines TRBV7-4 with TRBJ2-7; TRBD1 matches 10 bases. Per germline, CDR1 SGHVT and CDR2 SQSDAQ. With V trimmed by 5 bases and J by 0 bases, 7 bases remained unmatched. The CDR3 totals 16 residues. CDR3 nucleotides: TGTGCCAGCAGCGGGTGGACAGGGGGAATCTCCTACGAGCAGTACGTC. Translation: CASSGWTGGISYEQYV.

The chain has TRBV19 and TRBJ1-5; TRBD1 aligns across 9 bases. The trim removed 7 bases at V and 0 bases at J, leaving 16 bases unmatched. CDR3 size: 19 residues. Germline V CDR1 and CDR2: LNHDA, SQIVND (reference sequence). CDR3 in amino acids: CASIGFGGQGLISNQPQHF. The CDR3 bases are TGTGCCAGTATAGGGTTCGGAGGACAGGGGCTTATTAGCAATCAGCCCCAGCATTTT.

This chain connects TRBV2 to TRBJ2-6; either TRBD1 or TRBD2 may supply D (5 bases each). The CDR3 loop spans 17 amino acids. Germline V lookup: CDR1 SNHLY, CDR2 FYNNEI. The V and J ends lost 3 bases and 0 bases respectively, with 12 bases between them. For the CDR3, the DNA is TGTGCCAGCAGTGATCCCGGGGCCCGCTCTGGGGCCAACGTCCTGACTTTC. Protein: CASSDPGARSGANVLTF.

The genes are TRBV7-9 and TRBJ2-7; TRBD2 is a possible D gene (5 bases). V was pared by 7 bases and J by 1 base, with 20 bases between. Germline CDR1 reads SEHNR; CDR2 reads FQNEAQ (reference sequence). This CDR3 region has 16 residues. CDR3: CASNVREGEGSYEQYF. The CDR3 nucleotides are TGTGCCAGCAATGTTAGAGAGGGAGAAGGGTCCTACGAGCAGTACTTC.

V usage is TRBV5-6 and J usage is TRBJ2-4; TRBD2 might be the D (6 bases). V lost 4 bases and J 7 bases, leaving 12 bases between the germline ends. This CDR3 region has 13 residues. Germline assignment: CDR1 SGHDT and CDR2 YYEEEE. This chain's CDR3 is CASSLRRGNIQYF. CDR3 in DNA: TGTGCCAGCAGCCTCAGGAGGGGCAACATTCAGTACTTC. The full variable domain, completed using reference TRBV5-6 and TRBJ2-4, is DAGVTQSPTHLIKTRGQQVTLRCSPKSGHDTVSWYQQALGQGPQFIFQYYEEEERQRGNFPDRFSGHQFPNYSSELNVNALLLGDSALYLCASSLRRGNIQYFGAGTRLSVL.

The V call is TRBV2, the J call TRBJ2-7, with 10 bases aligning to TRBD2. This CDR3 is 15 amino acids long. V lost 5 bases to trimming and J lost 3 bases; unmatched junction nucleotides: 7. Germline V gives CDR1 SNHLY, CDR2 FYNNEI. The CDR3 loop reads CASSYSGGRFYEQYF. CDR3 sequence (DNA): TGTGCCAGCAGTTATAGCGGGGGGCGATTCTACGAGCAGTACTTC.

The V and J genes are TRBV7-6 and TRBJ2-7; 8 nucleotides line up with TRBD2. V shed 5 bases and J 5 bases; nucleotides not matched to a gene: 8. This CDR3 is 14 amino acids long. Germline V lookup: CDR1 SGHVS, CDR2 FNYEAQ. CDR3 in DNA: TGTGCCAGCAGCCTACGCGACGGGAGGGACGAGCAGTACGTC. Protein product: CASSLRDGRDEQYV.

This clonotype has only a few counts. The J gene is TRBJ1-1, the V gene TRBV24-1, with D tentatively TRBD1 (5 bases). V was trimmed by 1 base and J by 10 bases, leaving 12 bases between them. Per germline, CDR1 KGHDR and CDR2 SFDVKD. The CDR3 runs 13 residues. The CDR3 DNA reads TGTGCCACCAGTGATTTAGAGGGGCGGAGAGCTTTCTTT. Its protein is CATSDLEGRRAFF.

This clonotype has at least ten counts. The V call is TRBV7-8, the J call TRBJ1-2; D call uncertain. Trimming stripped 2 bases from V and 4 bases from J, with 11 bases between. CDR3 size: 14 residues. The V gene's germline CDR1 is SGHVS and CDR2 FQNEAQ. CDR3 bases: TGTGCCAGCAGCTTAAAGGGCCGGAGCTATGGCTACACCTTC. Encoded protein: CASSLKGRSYGYTF.

The gene calls are TRBV6-2 or TRBV6-3 and TRBJ2-7; D ambiguous. Germline values: CDR1 MNHEY, CDR2 SVGEGT. This CDR3 spans 13 amino acids. Trimming took off 2 bases at V and 3 bases at J, with 8 bases between the two ends. Here the CDR3 reads CASSYTTFYEQYV. For the CDR3, the DNA is TGTGCCAGCAGTTACACAACTTTCTACGAGCAGTACGTC.

This clonotype was observed a handful of times. V usage is TRBV10-3 and J usage is TRBJ1-4; 10 bases are shared with TRBD1. The CDR3 contains 17 residues. Germline CDR1 ENHRY, CDR2 SYGVKD. J was trimmed by 2 bases and V by 0 bases; bases with no gene match: 3. DNA for the CDR3: TGTGCCATCAGTGAGTCGGGACAGGGGTCGACTAATGAAAAACTGTTTTTT. Translating gives CAISESGQGSTNEKLFF.

About this clonotype: Likely a read error: the CDR3 ends without its conserved phenylalanine or tryptophan. CDR3 nucleotides: TGTGCCAGCAGCCCATCGGGGAGGACTGATGCTTTCGTT. It specifies CASSPSGRTDAFV. The chain combines TRBV6-1 with TRBJ1-1; no definite D call. Germline lookup yields CDR1 MNHNS and CDR2 SASEGT. The CDR3 is 13 residues long.

This sequence joins TRBV4-3 and TRBJ2-1; D remains unclear. The CDR3 totals 12 residues. With 3 bases removed from V and 7 bases from J, the gap between germline ends came to 7 bases. CDR1 and CDR2 from the germline V gene are LGHNA and YSLEER. DNA of the CDR3: TGCGCCAGCAGCCATCGAACGAATGAGCAGTTCTTC. Its translation is CASSHRTNEQFF.

In its sample, this clonotype was seen many times. The V and J genes are TRBV7-8 and TRBJ2-1; TRBD1 matches at 7 bases. The CDR3 length is 13 residues. Germline CDR1 SGHVS, CDR2 FQNEAQ. The J segment lost 8 bases and the V segment lost 5 bases, leaving 6 bases of the junction unmatched. The CDR3: CASSDRALDEQFF. The CDR3 bases are TGTGCCAGCAGCGACAGGGCCTTGGATGAGCAGTTCTTC.

This clonotype has just one count. CDR3 protein: CASSFTQGNTGELFF. The DNA of the CDR3 is TGTGCCAGCAGCTTTACACAGGGTAACACCGGGGAGCTGTTTTTT. The V and J genes are TRBV13 and TRBJ2-2, with D possibly TRBD1 on 6 matching bases. The CDR3 length is 15 residues. Germline V gene sequence: CDR1 PRHDT, CDR2 FYEKMQ (reference sequence). With 3 bases removed from V and 2 bases from J, the gap between germline ends came to 10 bases. The whole variable domain, filled in from reference TRBV13 and TRBJ2-2, reads AAGVIQSPRHLIKEKRETATLKCYPIPRHDTVYWYQQGPGQDPQFLISFYEKMQSDKGSIPDRFSAQQFSDYHSELNMSSLELGDSALYFCASSFTQGNTGELFFGEGSRLTVL.

This clonotype was seen repeatedly, ten times or more. The J gene is TRBJ1-5, the V gene TRBV6-1; D gene unclear. The CDR3 has 13 amino acids. V was cut by 4 bases and J by 6 bases, with 10 bases left in between. Germline CDR1 is MNHNS and CDR2 is SASEGT. CDR3 sequence reads: CASSVYMGQPQHF. In DNA form, the CDR3 reads TGTGCCAGCAGTGTTTACATGGGTCAGCCCCAGCATTTT.

The gene calls are TRBV27 and TRBJ2-5; D is possibly TRBD2 (6 bases). The CDR3 extends over 16 amino acids. V was shortened by 2 bases and J by 5 bases, with 18 bases between the two germline ends. Looked up from germline, CDR1 is MNHEY and CDR2 is SMNVEV (reference sequence). The CDR3 nucleotides read TGTGCCAGCAGTTTAGGGTGGGGCGGGGAGAGGGAGACCCAGTACTTC. Protein: CASSLGWGGERETQYF.

This clonotype was counted a few times. This chain joins TRBV27 and TRBJ1-5; D might be TRBD1 (6 bases). The germline V and J ends were trimmed by 5 bases and 6 bases, with 14 bases remaining between them. The germline V gene has CDR1 MNHEY and CDR2 SMNVEV (reference sequence). This CDR3 comprises 14 residues. In DNA form, the CDR3 reads TGTGCCAGCAGTCTTACAGGGTTCGGTCAGCCCCAGCATTTT. This encodes CASSLTGFGQPQHF.

The rearrangement links TRBV6-2 or TRBV6-3 to TRBJ2-7, with D perhaps matching TRBD1 (5 bases). This CDR3 is 13 amino acids long. Germline-derived CDR1 and CDR2 are MNHEY and SVGEGT. Deletions cut 2 bases from V and 7 bases from J, with 12 bases between. The CDR3 nucleotides are TGTGCCAGCAGTTACCCGGACACGATTGAGCAGTACTTC. Translating it yields CASSYPDTIEQYF.

CDR3 sequence reads: CASSVPHWTKLYEQYV. CDR3 DNA: TGTGCCAGCAGCGTACCCCATTGGACCAAACTATACGAGCAGTACGTC. The chain combines TRBV11-3 with TRBJ2-7; D remains unclear. Germline-derived CDR1 and CDR2 are SGHNT and YENEEA. The CDR3 extends over 16 amino acids. V was clipped by 5 bases and J by 4 bases, with 21 bases between them.

There are a few counts of this clonotype. This chain uses TRBV2 with TRBJ2-1, with TRBD2 identical over 8 bases. Germline values: CDR1 SNHLY, CDR2 FYNNEI. The CDR3 is 14 residues long. V lost 7 bases to trimming and J lost 8 bases; unmatched junction nucleotides: 10. CDR3 residues: CASMYSGGLHEQFF. DNA of the CDR3: TGTGCCAGCATGTACTCGGGGGGGCTACATGAGCAGTTCTTC.